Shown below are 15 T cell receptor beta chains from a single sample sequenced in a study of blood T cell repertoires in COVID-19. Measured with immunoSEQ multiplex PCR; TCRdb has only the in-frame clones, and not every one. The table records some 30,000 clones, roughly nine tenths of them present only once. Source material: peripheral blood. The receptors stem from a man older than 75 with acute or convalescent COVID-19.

Here the CDR3 reads CASSLGRDVEAFF. In nucleotides, the CDR3 is TGCGCCAGCAGCTTGGGCAGGGATGTAGAAGCTTTCTTT. This chain joins TRBV5-1 and TRBJ1-1; tentatively, D is TRBD1 (5 bases). Trimming removed 0 bases from V and 8 bases from J, with 11 bases in between. The CDR3 totals 13 residues. CDR1 is SGHRS and CDR2 is YFSETQ in the germline V gene.

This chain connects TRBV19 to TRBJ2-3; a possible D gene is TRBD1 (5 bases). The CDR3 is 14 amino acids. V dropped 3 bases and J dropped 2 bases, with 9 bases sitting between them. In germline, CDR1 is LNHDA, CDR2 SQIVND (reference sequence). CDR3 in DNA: TGTGCCAGTAGTATGGGCAGGGCCACAGATACGCAGTATTTT. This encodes CASSMGRATDTQYF. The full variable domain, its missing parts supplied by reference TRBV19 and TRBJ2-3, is DGGITQSPKYLFRKEGQNVTLSCEQNLNHDAMYWYRQDPGQGLRLIYYSQIVNDFQKGDIAEGYSVSREKKESFPLTVTSAQKNPTAFYLCASSMGRATDTQYFGPGTRLTVL.

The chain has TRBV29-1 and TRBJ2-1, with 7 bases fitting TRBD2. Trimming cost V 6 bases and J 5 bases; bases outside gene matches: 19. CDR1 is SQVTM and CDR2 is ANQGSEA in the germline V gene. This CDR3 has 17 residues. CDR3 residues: CSVRPWGGTHLHNEQFF. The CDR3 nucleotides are TGCAGCGTCAGACCCTGGGGGGGGACTCACTTACACAATGAGCAGTTCTTC.

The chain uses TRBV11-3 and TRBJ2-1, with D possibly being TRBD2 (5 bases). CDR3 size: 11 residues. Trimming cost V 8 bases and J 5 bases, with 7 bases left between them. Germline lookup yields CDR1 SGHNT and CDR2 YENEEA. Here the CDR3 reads CASGRNNEQFF. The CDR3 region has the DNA TGTGCCAGCGGGAGAAACAATGAGCAGTTCTTC.

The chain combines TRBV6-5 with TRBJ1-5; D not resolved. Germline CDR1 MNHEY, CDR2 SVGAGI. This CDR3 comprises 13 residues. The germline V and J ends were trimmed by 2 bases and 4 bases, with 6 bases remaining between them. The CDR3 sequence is CASSYLPNQPQHF. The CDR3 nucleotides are TGTGCCAGCAGTTACCTCCCGAATCAGCCCCAGCATTTT.

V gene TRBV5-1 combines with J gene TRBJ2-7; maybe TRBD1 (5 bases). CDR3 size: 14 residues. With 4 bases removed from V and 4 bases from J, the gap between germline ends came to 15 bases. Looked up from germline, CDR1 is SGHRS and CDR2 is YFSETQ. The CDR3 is CASSLDTGQYEQYF. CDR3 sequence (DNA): TGCGCCAGCAGCCTGGACACGGGTCAATACGAGCAGTACTTC.

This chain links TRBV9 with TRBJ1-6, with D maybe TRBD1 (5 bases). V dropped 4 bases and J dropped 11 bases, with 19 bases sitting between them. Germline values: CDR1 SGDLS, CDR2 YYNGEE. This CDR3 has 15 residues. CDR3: CASSPHGGFGAPLHF. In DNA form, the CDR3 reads TGTGCCAGCAGCCCCCATGGGGGGTTTGGGGCACCCCTCCACTTT.

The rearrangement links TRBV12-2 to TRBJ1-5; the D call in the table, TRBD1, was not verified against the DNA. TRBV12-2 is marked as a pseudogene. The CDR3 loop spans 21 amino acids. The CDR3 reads CASRSAFRLRQFVYSNQPQHF. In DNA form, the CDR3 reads TGTGCAAGTCGCTCCGCTTTCCGGCTAAGACAGTTCGTTTATAGCAATCAGCCCCAGCATTTT.

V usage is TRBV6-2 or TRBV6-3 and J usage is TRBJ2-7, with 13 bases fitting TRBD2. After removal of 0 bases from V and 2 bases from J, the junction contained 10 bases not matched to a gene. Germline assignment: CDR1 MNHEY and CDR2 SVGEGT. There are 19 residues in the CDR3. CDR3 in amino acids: CASSYSGTSGKGSAYEQYF. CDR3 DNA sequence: TGTGCCAGCAGTTACTCGGGGACTAGCGGGAAGGGGTCGGCCTACGAGCAGTACTTC.

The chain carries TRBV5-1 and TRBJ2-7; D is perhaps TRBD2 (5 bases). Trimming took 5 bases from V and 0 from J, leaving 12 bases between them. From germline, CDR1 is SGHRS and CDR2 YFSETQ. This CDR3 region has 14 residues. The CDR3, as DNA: TGCGCCAGCAGGGAGGTAGGCCTCTCCTACGAGCAGTACTTC. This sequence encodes CASREVGLSYEQYF.

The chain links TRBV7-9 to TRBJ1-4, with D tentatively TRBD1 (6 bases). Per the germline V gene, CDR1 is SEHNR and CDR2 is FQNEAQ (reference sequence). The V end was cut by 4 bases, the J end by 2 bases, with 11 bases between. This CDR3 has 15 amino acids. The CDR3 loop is CASSSPQGTNEKLFF. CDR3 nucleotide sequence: TGTGCCAGCAGCTCCCCCCAGGGGACTAATGAAAAACTGTTTTTT.

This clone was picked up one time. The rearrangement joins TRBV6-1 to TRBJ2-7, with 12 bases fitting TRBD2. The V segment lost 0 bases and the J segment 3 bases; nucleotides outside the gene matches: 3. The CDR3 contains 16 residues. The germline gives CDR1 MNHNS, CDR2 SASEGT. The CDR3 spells CASSEALAGGGYEQYF. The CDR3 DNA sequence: TGTGCCAGCAGTGAAGCCCTAGCGGGAGGGGGCTACGAGCAGTACTTC.

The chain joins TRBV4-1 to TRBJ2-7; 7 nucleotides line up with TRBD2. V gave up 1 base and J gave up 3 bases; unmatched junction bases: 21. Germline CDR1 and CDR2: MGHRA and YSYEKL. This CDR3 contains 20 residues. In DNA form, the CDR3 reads TGCGCCAGCAGCCAAGTGTTGACGGGACTACCTAGATCAAGACACTACGAGCAGTACTTC. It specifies CASSQVLTGLPRSRHYEQYF.

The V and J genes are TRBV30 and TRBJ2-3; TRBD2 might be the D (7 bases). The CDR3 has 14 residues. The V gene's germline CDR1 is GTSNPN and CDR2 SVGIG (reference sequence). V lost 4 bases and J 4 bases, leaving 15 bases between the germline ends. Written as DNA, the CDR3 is TGTGCCTGGACTAGCGGAGGGGGGGCAGATACGCAGTATTTT. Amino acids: CAWTSGGGADTQYF.

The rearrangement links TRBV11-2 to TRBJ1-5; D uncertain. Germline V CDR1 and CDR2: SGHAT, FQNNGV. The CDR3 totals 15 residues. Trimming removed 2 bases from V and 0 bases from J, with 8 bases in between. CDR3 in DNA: TGTGCCAGCAGCTTACCTGACTTTAGCAATCAGCCCCAGCATTTT. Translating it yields CASSLPDFSNQPQHF.